The 29 T cell receptor beta chains below come from one sample, sequenced in a study of T cell responses to AZD1222 COVID-19 vaccine (dated by TCRdb to the early 2020s). To prepare the library, the immunoSEQ multiplex PCR assay was applied. TCRdb retrieved this table from immuneACCESS and kept in-frame rearrangements only. Not all clones are present; in checked studies, unresolved V genes account for under half, and no reason is known for the remainder. The sample table records more than 85,000 clones; approximately 80% of these occur just once. The ten biggest clones cover 20% to 25% of the sample. The time point label, read with the paper, signifies: baseline before first vaccination. Sequenced here: peripheral blood, sampled on day 0 of AZD1222 vaccination. These receptors were taken from an adult in good health.

The V call is TRBV19, the J call TRBJ1-5; D not certain. V lost 3 bases and J lost 0, with 15 bases in between. The CDR3 extends over 17 amino acids. Germline V gene lookup returns CDR1 LNHDA and CDR2 SQIVND (reference sequence). The CDR3 is CASSISGRKDSNQPQHF. The DNA for the CDR3 is TGTGCCAGTAGTATCTCCGGTAGAAAGGATAGCAATCAGCCCCAGCATTTT.

This chain links TRBV7-9 with TRBJ1-5; the D is unclear. This CDR3 is built from 15 residues. CDR1 and CDR2 from the germline V gene are SEHNR and FQNEAQ (reference sequence). V lost 5 bases and J 1 base, leaving 12 bases between the germline ends. The CDR3 region is CASSRGGLSNQPQHF. In nucleotides, the CDR3 is TGTGCCAGCAGCCGCGGCGGGTTGAGCAATCAGCCCCAGCATTTT. Combining the CDR3 with reference TRBV7-9 and TRBJ1-5 gives the whole variable domain DTGVSQNPRHKITKRGQNVTFRCDPISEHNRLYWYRQTLGQGPEFLTYFQNEAQLEKSRLLSDRFSAERPKGSFSTLEIQRTEQGDSAMYLCASSRGGLSNQPQHFGDGTRLSIL.

The rearrangement uses TRBV10-1 and TRBJ2-7; TRBD1 might be the D (5 bases). The V gene's germline CDR1 is WNHNN and CDR2 SYGVQD (reference sequence). Trimming left V 5 bases short and J 5 bases short, with 10 bases between. This CDR3 region has 12 residues. For the CDR3, the DNA is TGCGCCAGCAGTCGGCAGGGCGACGAGCAGTACTTC. Encoded protein: CASSRQGDEQYF.

CDR3 in DNA: TGTGCCAGCAGCCGGGGACAGTCCCCCGACGAGCAGTACTTC. It translates to CASSRGQSPDEQYF. The rearrangement joins TRBV7-9 to TRBJ2-7, with 7 nucleotides matching TRBD1. This CDR3 is built from 14 residues. Trimming cost V 5 bases and J 5 bases; bases outside gene matches: 9. CDR1 SEHNR and CDR2 FQNEAQ come from the germline V gene (reference sequence).

J is TRBJ2-5 and V is TRBV5-5; no reliable D call. The CDR3 covers 14 residues. Germline V gene data show CDR1 as SGHKS and CDR2 as YYEKEE (reference sequence). Trimming removed 0 bases from V and 1 base from J, with 7 bases in between. The chain's CDR3 is CASSLGGSQETQYF. As DNA, the CDR3 is TGTGCCAGCAGCTTGGGCGGCAGCCAAGAGACCCAGTACTTC.

This clone has ten or more counts. The chain couples TRBV5-1 to TRBJ2-5; D ambiguous. The CDR3 is 13 amino acids. The germline V and J ends were trimmed by 4 bases and 0 bases, with 7 bases remaining between them. CDR1 and CDR2 from the germline V gene are SGHRS and YFSETQ. CDR3 DNA: TGCGCCAGCAGCACAGAGTACCAAGAGACCCAGTACTTC. Its protein product is CASSTEYQETQYF.

The gene calls are TRBV7-2 and TRBJ2-4, with D possibly called TRBD1 or TRBD2 (5 bases each). The CDR3 totals 15 residues. The ends were cut back, 4 bases at V and 8 bases at J, with 18 bases in the middle. Germline loops: CDR1 SGHTA, CDR2 FQGNSA. The CDR3, as DNA: TGTGCCAGCAGCTCCGCAGAGGGACCTCTTTACATTCAGTACTTC. As protein: CASSSAEGPLYIQYF.

The rearrangement links TRBV28 to TRBJ1-5, with no clear D. Looked up from germline, CDR1 is MDHEN and CDR2 is SYDVKM. This CDR3 is built from 15 residues. V was clipped by 5 bases and J by 0 bases, with 11 bases between them. The CDR3, as DNA: TGTGCCAGCAGTCCCGCCCCATATAGCAATCAGCCCCAGCATTTT. Protein sequence: CASSPAPYSNQPQHF.

The V and J genes are TRBV27 and TRBJ2-1, with D hard to call. The CDR3 covers 12 residues. Looked up from germline, CDR1 is MNHEY and CDR2 is SMNVEV (reference sequence). Trimming stripped 9 bases from V and 13 bases from J, with 19 bases between. CDR3: CASSISGRTQFF. The DNA of the CDR3 is TGTGCCAGTTCAATTTCGGGCCGTACCCAGTTCTTC.

The chain carries TRBV29-1 and TRBJ1-2, with D perhaps TRBD1 (5 bases). V lost 5 bases to trimming and J lost 4 bases, with 14 bases between them. Germline V gene sequence: CDR1 SQVTM, CDR2 ANQGSEA. CDR3 length equals 13 residues. The CDR3 coding sequence is TGCAGCGTTACGGGACGGCCGAGCTATGGCTACACCTTC. It codes for CSVTGRPSYGYTF.

The V and J genes are TRBV9 and TRBJ2-6, with 11 bases matching TRBD2. With 0 bases clipped from V and 0 bases from J, the junction kept 5 bases outside the gene matches. This CDR3 has 19 amino acids. Germline V gene lookup returns CDR1 SGDLS and CDR2 YYNGEE. The CDR3 spells CASSVGSSGRYSGANVLTF. The CDR3 DNA reads TGTGCCAGCAGCGTAGGGTCTAGCGGGAGGTACTCTGGGGCCAACGTCCTGACTTTC.

This chain links TRBV28 with TRBJ1-5; D is unresolved. Germline lookup yields CDR1 MDHEN and CDR2 SYDVKM. CDR3 length: 14 residues. With 8 bases removed from V and 3 bases from J, the gap between germline ends came to 14 bases. The chain's CDR3 is CASCGESFNQPQHF. The CDR3 coding sequence is TGTGCCAGCTGCGGAGAAAGTTTCAATCAGCCCCAGCATTTT.

The V and J genes are TRBV6-1 and TRBJ2-1, with 11 bases aligning to TRBD2. In germline, CDR1 is MNHNS, CDR2 SASEGT. The CDR3 has 16 residues. Trimming removed 1 base from V and 3 bases from J; junction bases left unmatched: 2. CDR3 DNA sequence: TGTGCCAGCAGTGAAGGACTAGCGGGATACTACAATGAGCAGTTCTTC. It yields the protein CASSEGLAGYYNEQFF.

The V call is TRBV12-3 or TRBV12-4, the J call TRBJ2-1; 9 bases map to TRBD2. This CDR3 has 13 amino acids. The trim removed 3 bases at V and 9 bases at J, leaving 3 bases unmatched. The CDR3 protein is CASSFSGSGEQFF. The CDR3 nucleotides read TGTGCCAGCAGTTTTAGCGGGAGTGGTGAGCAGTTCTTC.

The V call is TRBV6-5, the J call TRBJ1-5, with D perhaps matching TRBD1 (6 bases). The CDR3 is 16 residues long. The germline V gene encodes CDR1 MNHEY and CDR2 SVGAGI. V lost 0 bases and J lost 7, with 16 bases in between. This CDR3 reads CASSYSGAGGLQPQHF. CDR3 nucleotide sequence: TGTGCCAGCAGTTACTCCGGTGCGGGGGGCTTACAGCCCCAGCATTTT.

The chain carries TRBV7-7 and TRBJ2-1; D is possibly TRBD2 (5 bases). Deletions cut 5 bases from V and 0 bases from J, with 14 bases between. There are 16 residues in the CDR3. CDR1 and CDR2 from the germline V gene are SSHAT and FNYEAQ (reference sequence). CDR3 coding DNA: TGTGCCAGCAGCCCGAGCCTAGCTGCCTCCTACAATGAGCAGTTCTTC. The encoded protein is CASSPSLAASYNEQFF.

The chain couples TRBV18 to TRBJ1-4; 9 positions agree with TRBD1. Germline V CDR1 and CDR2: KGHSH, LQKENI. V lost 3 bases and J lost 8; bases outside the gene matches: 4. The CDR3 extends over 14 amino acids. CDR3: CASSPTGGREKLFF. The CDR3 DNA is TGTGCCAGCTCACCGACAGGGGGAAGGGAAAAACTGTTTTTT.

In DNA, the CDR3 is TGTGCCAGCAGGATCTCGGGGGGAGCTGAAAAACTGTTTTTT. This gives the protein CASRISGGAEKLFF. V and J are TRBV28 and TRBJ1-4; the D gene is possibly TRBD1 (5 bases). The CDR3 runs to 14 residues. Germline values: CDR1 MDHEN, CDR2 SYDVKM. The germline V and J ends were trimmed by 6 bases and 7 bases, with 15 bases remaining between them.

A single count supports this clone. The CDR3 nucleotides are TGCGCCAGCAGCTTGGCCTCGAGCACAGATACGCAGTATTTT. As protein: CASSLASSTDTQYF. The rearrangement joins TRBV5-1 to TRBJ2-3; D remains unclear. Trimming stripped 0 bases from V and 0 bases from J, with 5 bases between. Looked up from germline, CDR1 is SGHRS and CDR2 is YFSETQ. This CDR3 contains 14 residues.

V is TRBV7-2 and J is TRBJ2-2, with unresolved D. This CDR3 region has 13 residues. Germline-derived CDR1 and CDR2 are SGHTA and FQGNSA. Trimming removed 3 bases at V and 6 bases at J, with 8 bases between. CDR3 nucleotides: TGTGCCAGCAGCTTTGTGCGATCCGGGGAGCTGTTTTTT. Protein product: CASSFVRSGELFF.

V gene TRBV12-3 or TRBV12-4 combines with J gene TRBJ2-3; the D is unclear. This CDR3 is built from 12 residues. Trimming shortened V by 4 bases and J by 5 bases, and 7 bases separated the two germline ends. DNA of the CDR3: TGTGCCAGCAGTTCTGCCCAAGATACGCAGTATTTT. Its protein product is CASSSAQDTQYF.

This clone was recorded only once. V gene TRBV5-1 combines with J gene TRBJ1-1; 7 bases map to TRBD1. V was pared by 2 bases and J by 0 bases, with 7 bases of the junction left unmatched. CDR3 length: 16 amino acids. Per germline, CDR1 SGHRS and CDR2 YFSETQ. In DNA, the CDR3 is TGCGCCAGCAGCTTTTTCCCCGGGACAGTGAACACTGAAGCTTTCTTT. It specifies CASSFFPGTVNTEAFF.

CDR3 amino acids: CASSATSGSVGQFF. The CDR3 region has the DNA TGCGCCAGCAGCGCCACTAGCGGGAGCGTTGGGCAGTTCTTC. J is TRBJ2-1 and V is TRBV5-1, with TRBD2 matching 11 bases. J gave up 12 bases and V 4 bases, and 9 bases lay outside the gene matches. Germline lookup yields CDR1 SGHRS and CDR2 YFSETQ. The CDR3 contains 14 residues.

The rearrangement joins TRBV5-1 to TRBJ1-1, with a tentative D call TRBD1 (6 bases). CDR1 is SGHRS, CDR2 YFSETQ, per germline. The V end lost 2 bases, the J end lost 4 bases, and 9 bases lay between the germline ends. The CDR3 length is 13 residues. This CDR3 reads CASSLQGFTEAFF. For the CDR3, the DNA is TGCGCCAGCAGCTTACAGGGCTTCACTGAAGCTTTCTTT. The full variable domain, in which reference TRBV5-1 and TRBJ1-1 provide the parts outside the CDR3, is KAGVTQTPRYLIKTRGQQVTLSCSPISGHRSVSWYQQTPGQGLQFLFEYFSETQRNKGNFPGRFSGRQFSNSRSEMNVSTLELGDSALYLCASSLQGFTEAFFGQGTRLTVV.

The V call is TRBV23-1, the J call TRBJ2-1; D possibly corresponds to TRBD1 (6 bases). TRBV23-1 is treated as an ORF (open reading frame) with a function not yet certain. The CDR3 spans 13 residues. Trimming removed 2 bases from V and 8 bases from J, with 10 bases in between. CDR3 residues: CASSQVQGDEQFF. The CDR3 DNA reads TGCGCCAGCAGTCAAGTACAGGGTGATGAGCAGTTCTTC.

The chain uses TRBV7-8 and TRBJ1-2, with 7 bases that match TRBD1. The CDR3 covers 17 residues. Germline V gives CDR1 SGHVS, CDR2 FQNEAQ. Trimming at V came to 0 bases and at J to 4 bases, leaving 11 bases not matched to a gene. The CDR3 DNA reads as TGTGCCAGCAGCTTAGCGGTGGTGACAGGGCTTACCTATGGCTACACCTTC. Its protein is CASSLAVVTGLTYGYTF.

The V call is TRBV4-1, the J call TRBJ1-4; perhaps TRBD1 as D (5 bases). The CDR3 contains 16 residues. Germline CDR1 and CDR2: MGHRA and YSYEKL. V lost 0 bases and J 7 bases, leaving 15 bases between the germline ends. CDR3 DNA sequence: TGCGCCAGCAGCCAAGATCGAGGGGTGATCGGTGAAAAACTGTTTTTT. Amino acids: CASSQDRGVIGEKLFF.

This clone was found once. The V gene is TRBV3-1 (or the pseudogene TRBV3-2), the J gene TRBJ2-5; no clear D. V was pared by 0 bases and J by 6 bases, with 11 bases between. From germline, CDR1 is LGHDT and CDR2 YNNKEL (reference sequence). The CDR3 contains 14 residues. CDR3 amino acids: CASSQDVEFKTQYF. DNA for the CDR3: TGTGCCAGCAGCCAAGATGTGGAATTCAAGACCCAGTACTTC.

The rearrangement joins TRBV11-2 to TRBJ1-2; weak D call: TRBD1 (5 bases). Trimming shortened V by 0 bases and J by 5 bases, and 7 bases separated the two germline ends. The CDR3 runs 13 residues. CDR1 SGHAT and CDR2 FQNNGV come from the germline V gene. The DNA of the CDR3 is TGTGCCAGCAGCTTAGACAGGGAGTATGGCTACACCTTC. As protein: CASSLDREYGYTF. The full variable domain, rest sourced from reference TRBV11-2 and TRBJ1-2, is EAGVAQSPRYKIIEKRQSVAFWCNPISGHATLYWYQQILGQGPKLLIQFQNNGVVDDSQLPKDRFSAERLKGVDSTLKIQPAKLEDSAVYLCASSLDREYGYTFGSGTRLTVV.